This T cell receptor (beta chain) derives from a study of molecular identifiers for immune sequencing clone quantification. TCR libraries were built in bulk with a published protocol and specific TCR primers. Using its own MiXCR run on the PCR reads, TCRdb lists one record per CDR3 protein. The profile covers about 640,000 distinct CDR3 sequences, with around 20% appearing a single time and 0.75% to 0.95% taken by the ten largest. This clonotype was picked up a small number of times. Libraries of naive CD8 T cells were made from roughly 18,000 to 920,000 sorted cells. They used 10%, 30% or 50% RNA. Sequenced input: naive CD8+ T cells from blood, with Jurkat cell RNA spiked in. Described subset: FACS-sorted CD8+CD4-CCR7+CD45RA+ naive T cells. The TCR originated in a human donor in good health. Some libraries in this study had Jurkat cell RNA spiked in.

Written as DNA, the CDR3 is TGTGCCAGCAGCAAAGAGATTAGTATGACAGAAATAGCCAAAAACATTCAGTACTTC. Protein: CASSKEISMTEIAKNIQYF. The chain recombines TRBV21-1 with TRBJ2-4; the D segment call TRBD1 is taken from the table without a DNA check. TRBV21-1 represents a pseudogene. The CDR3 contains 19 residues.